This T cell receptor beta chain was recovered during a study of patients and donors after allogeneic stem cell transplantation. This clonotype was picked up a small number of times. The CDR3 totals 11 residues. From germline, CDR1 is SNHLY and CDR2 FYNNEI. Trimming cost V 10 bases and J 10 bases, with 16 bases left between them. One entry per CDR3 protein results from TCRdb running MiXCR on the RT-PCR reads. In the table there are 900,000 to 1,000,000 distinct CDR3 sequences, 18% of which are singletons. The sequenced sample was blood, either unsorted or a sorted T cell fraction (not recorded which). The V call is TRBV2, the J call TRBJ1-2; tentative D call: TRBD1 (6 bases). The receptor was derived from a human donor who was either an allogeneic HSCT recipient or a stem cell or donor lymphocyte infusion donor (not recorded which). It is not recorded whose cells these are; they may come from a transplant donor. The CDR3 region has the DNA TGTGCCACTAGCCTACAGGGCGCCTACACCTTC. Its translation: CATSLQGAYTF.